Detailed here is one TCR beta chain. Here immunoSEQ multiplex PCR was the method, and the copy in TCRdb shows in-frame clones only, minus some. The table lists 150,000 or so clones, 75% to 85% of them singletons. These data belong to a study of blood T cell repertoires in COVID-19. Across the whole study: Sites in the United States, Italy and Spain provided acute and convalescent COVID-19 samples. Sources were T cells, B-cell-depleted T cells, or PBMCs; the material itself was cDNA or gDNA.

CDR3 length equals 16 residues. This TCR came from a man aged 55-75 years with active or convalescent COVID-19. The specimen was peripheral blood. The J gene is TRBJ1-5, the V gene TRBV21-1; the table's D call of TRBD1 was not tested on the DNA. TRBV21-1 is noted as a pseudogene. The CDR3 DNA reads as TGTGCCAGGACAGAGCCACTACGGGTTGGCAATCAGCCCCAGCATTTT. Translation gives CARTEPLRVGNQPQHF.